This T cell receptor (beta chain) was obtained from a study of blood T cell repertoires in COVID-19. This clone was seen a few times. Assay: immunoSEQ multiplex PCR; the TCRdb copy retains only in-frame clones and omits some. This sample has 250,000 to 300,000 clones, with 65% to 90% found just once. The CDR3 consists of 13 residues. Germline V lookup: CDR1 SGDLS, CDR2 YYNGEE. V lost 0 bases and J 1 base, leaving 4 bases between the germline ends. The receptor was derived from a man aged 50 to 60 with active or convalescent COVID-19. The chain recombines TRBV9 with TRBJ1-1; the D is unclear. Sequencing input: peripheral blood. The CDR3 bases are TGTGCCAGCAGCGTAGAGAGGAACACTGAAGCTTTCTTT. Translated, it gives CASSVERNTEAFF.